The rows below give T cell receptor beta chains drawn from one sample of a study of T cells in Graves' hyperthyroidism and ophthalmopathy. TCRdb reprocessed the multiplex PCR reads with MiXCR, giving one entry per CDR3 protein. The repertoire holds 130,000 or so distinct CDR3 sequences, around 21% seen once, with around 69% in the top ten. Source material: blood. These receptors originate from a woman aged 45-60 years with Graves' hyperthyroidism that later progressed to Graves' ophthalmopathy. Both conserved end residues are part of each CDR3. A D gene is named only where the DNA matches it firmly. Clone size appears in some rows only: once, few, many, or a class for an expanded clone.

j_call,v_call,clone_size,d_call,cdr3_nt,cdr3_aa
TRBJ2-7,TRBV28,many,-,TGTGCCAGCAGTACCTCGGGACTGCGTAACGAGCAGTACTTC,CASSTSGLRNEQYF
TRBJ2-3,TRBV7-2,-,TRBD2,TGTGCCAGCAGCTTGACTAGCGGGAAAGGTAAAGATACGCAGTATTTT,CASSLTSGKGKDTQYF
TRBJ1-6,TRBV7-2,many,-,TGTGCCAGCAGCTGGCCTGGGCGTTCACCCCTCCACTTT,CASSWPGRSPLHF
TRBJ2-2,TRBV12-3/TRBV12-4,once,TRBD2,TGTGCCAGCAACCCATGGGGACTAGCGTTTTCAGGGGAGCTGTTTTTT,CASNPWGLAFSGELFF
TRBJ2-7,TRBV20-1,-,TRBD2,TGCAGTGCTAGAGATACTGGTAGCGGGAGACGATACAAGCAGTACTTC,CSARDTGSGRRYKQYF
TRBJ2-5,TRBV2,few,-,TGTGCCAGCACCCCTGGACAGTCAGAAGAGACCCAGTACTTC,CASTPGQSEETQYF
TRBJ1-1,TRBV18,many,-,TGTGCCAGCTCACCACGACAGGACGGCACTGAAGCTTTCTTT,CASSPRQDGTEAFF
TRBJ2-7,TRBV30,once,TRBD2,TGTGCCTGGAATAGCGGGAGGGTAAAGCAGTACTTC,CAWNSGRVKQYF
TRBJ2-5,TRBV28,many,-,TGTGCCAGCAGTTTATACGGGACCCTGTACCAAGAGACCCAGTACTTC,CASSLYGTLYQETQYF
TRBJ2-5,TRBV18,few,-,TGTGCCAGCTCACCTAGGACTGAGGAGACCCAGTACTTC,CASSPRTEETQYF
TRBJ1-2,TRBV30,many,-,TGTGCCTGGAGTCTCCTTCATTTGGGGACGAGATATGGCTACACCTTC,CAWSLLHLGTRYGYTF
TRBJ2-1,TRBV11-2,many,TRBD2,TGTGCCAGCAGCTACACTAGCGGCTCCTACAATGAGCAGTTCTTC,CASSYTSGSYNEQFF
TRBJ2-1,TRBV7-9,few,-,TGTACCAGCAGCGAGCAGACAAGCTCCTACAATGAGCAGTTCTTC,CTSSEQTSSYNEQFF
TRBJ2-7,TRBV20-1,-,-,TGCAGTGCTAGAGATAGGCGGGAAGTCTCCAACGAGCAGTACTTC,CSARDRREVSNEQYF
TRBJ2-2,TRBV5-5,many,-,TGTGCCAGCAGCTTGGTTGCCACCGGGGAGCTGTTTTTT,CASSLVATGELFF
TRBJ1-5,TRBV28,many,-,TGTGCCAGCAGTTTATCGGTTAGCAATCAGCCCCAGCATTTT,CASSLSVSNQPQHF
TRBJ2-5,TRBV28,-,TRBD2,TGTGCCAGCAGTTTGGGGGGGGGACTAGCGGGAAAAGAGACCCAGTACTTC,CASSLGGGLAGKETQYF